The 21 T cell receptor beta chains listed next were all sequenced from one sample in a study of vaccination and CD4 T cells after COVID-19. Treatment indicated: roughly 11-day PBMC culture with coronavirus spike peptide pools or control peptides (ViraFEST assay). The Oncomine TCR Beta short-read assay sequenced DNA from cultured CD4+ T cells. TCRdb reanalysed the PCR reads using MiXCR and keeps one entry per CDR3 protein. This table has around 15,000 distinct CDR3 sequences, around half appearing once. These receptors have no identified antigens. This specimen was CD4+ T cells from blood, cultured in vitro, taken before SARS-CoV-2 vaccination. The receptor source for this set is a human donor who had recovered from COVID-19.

The CDR3 bases are TGTGCCAGCAGCTTAGGGAGCTCTGGGGCCAACGTCCTGACTTTC. Its translation is CASSLGSSGANVLTF. The chain joins TRBV7-8 to TRBJ2-6, with D uncertain. V lost 1 base, J lost 0 bases, and 4 bases lay in between. The CDR3 covers 15 residues. The germline CDR1 and CDR2 sequences are SGHVS and FQNEAQ.

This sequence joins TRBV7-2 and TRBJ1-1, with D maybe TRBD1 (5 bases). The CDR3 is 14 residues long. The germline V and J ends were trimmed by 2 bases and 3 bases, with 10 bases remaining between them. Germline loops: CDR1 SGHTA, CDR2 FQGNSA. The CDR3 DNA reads TGTGCCAGCAGCTTATCCGGGGCCTACACTGAAGCTTTCTTT. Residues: CASSLSGAYTEAFF.

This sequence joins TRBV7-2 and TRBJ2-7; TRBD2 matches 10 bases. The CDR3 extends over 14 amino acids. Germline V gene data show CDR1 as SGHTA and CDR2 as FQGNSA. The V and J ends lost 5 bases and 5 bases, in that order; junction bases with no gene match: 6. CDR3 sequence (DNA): TGTGCCAGCAGCCGAGCGGGAGGGCCTAACGAGCAGTACTTC. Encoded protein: CASSRAGGPNEQYF.

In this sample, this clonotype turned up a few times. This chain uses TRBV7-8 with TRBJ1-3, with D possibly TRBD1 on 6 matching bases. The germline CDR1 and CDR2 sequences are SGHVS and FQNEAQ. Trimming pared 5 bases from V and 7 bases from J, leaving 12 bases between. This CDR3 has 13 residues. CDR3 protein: CASSLRTDNTIYF. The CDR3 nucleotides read TGTGCCAGCAGCCTCCGGACAGATAACACCATATATTTT.

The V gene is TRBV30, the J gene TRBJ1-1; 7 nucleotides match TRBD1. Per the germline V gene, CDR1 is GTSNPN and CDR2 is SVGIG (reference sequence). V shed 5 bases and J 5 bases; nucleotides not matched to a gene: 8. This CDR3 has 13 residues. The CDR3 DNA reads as TGTGCCTGGGCGGGACAGATCCGGACTGAAGCTTTCTTT. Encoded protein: CAWAGQIRTEAFF.

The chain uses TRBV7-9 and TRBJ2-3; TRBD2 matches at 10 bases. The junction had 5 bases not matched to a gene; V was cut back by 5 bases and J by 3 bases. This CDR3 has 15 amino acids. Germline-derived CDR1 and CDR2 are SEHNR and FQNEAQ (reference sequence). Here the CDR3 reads CASSPLAGDTDTQYF. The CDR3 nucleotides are TGTGCCAGCAGCCCCCTAGCGGGAGATACAGATACGCAGTATTTT.

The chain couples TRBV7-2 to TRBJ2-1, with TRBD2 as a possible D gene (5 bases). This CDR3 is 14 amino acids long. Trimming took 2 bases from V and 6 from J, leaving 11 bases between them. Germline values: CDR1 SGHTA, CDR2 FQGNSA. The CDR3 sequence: CASSLSRAGNEQFF. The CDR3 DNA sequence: TGTGCCAGCAGCTTATCCCGTGCGGGCAATGAGCAGTTCTTC. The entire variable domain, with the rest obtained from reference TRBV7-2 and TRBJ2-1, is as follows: GAGVSQSPSNKVTEKGKDVELRCDPISGHTALYWYRQSLGQGLEFLIYFQGNSAPDKSGLPSDRFSAERTGGSVSTLTIQRTQQEDSAVYLCASSLSRAGNEQFFGPGTRLTVL.

Here the CDR3 DNA reads TGTGCCAGTAGTCCAGGCGACAGGGAGAAAGGTGGCTACACCTTC. This translates into CASSPGDREKGGYTF. The chain uses TRBV19 and TRBJ1-2, with 7 positions matching TRBD1. Per germline, CDR1 LNHDA and CDR2 SQIVND (reference sequence). The CDR3 is 15 residues long. The V gene end was trimmed by 5 bases and the J gene end by 7 bases; junction bases not matched to a gene: 13.

CDR3 in amino acids: CSAIIQTGYSNQPQHF. The DNA for the CDR3 is TGCAGTGCAATAATACAGACAGGGTATAGCAATCAGCCCCAGCATTTT. The genes are TRBV20-1 and TRBJ1-5; 7 bases match TRBD1. Germline V gene sequence: CDR1 DFQATT, CDR2 SNEGSKA (reference sequence). The CDR3 spans 16 residues. V shed 6 bases and J 0 bases; nucleotides not matched to a gene: 11.

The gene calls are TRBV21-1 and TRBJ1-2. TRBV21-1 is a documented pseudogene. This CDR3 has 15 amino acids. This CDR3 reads CASRGGAASLYGYTF. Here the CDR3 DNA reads TGTGCCAGCCGGGGTGGGGCCGCCTCCCTATATGGCTACACCTTC.

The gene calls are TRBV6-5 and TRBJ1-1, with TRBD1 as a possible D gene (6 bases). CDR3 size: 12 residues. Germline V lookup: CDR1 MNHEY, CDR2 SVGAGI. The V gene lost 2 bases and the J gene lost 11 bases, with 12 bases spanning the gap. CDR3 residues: CASSYRAGVAFF. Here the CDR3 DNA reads TGTGCCAGCAGTTACAGGGCAGGGGTCGCTTTCTTT.

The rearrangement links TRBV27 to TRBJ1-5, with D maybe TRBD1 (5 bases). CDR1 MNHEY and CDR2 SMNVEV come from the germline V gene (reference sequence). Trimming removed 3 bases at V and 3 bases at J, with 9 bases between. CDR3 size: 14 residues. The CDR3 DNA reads TGTGCCAGCAGTTTCCAGGGAGACAATCAGCCCCAGCATTTT. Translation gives CASSFQGDNQPQHF.

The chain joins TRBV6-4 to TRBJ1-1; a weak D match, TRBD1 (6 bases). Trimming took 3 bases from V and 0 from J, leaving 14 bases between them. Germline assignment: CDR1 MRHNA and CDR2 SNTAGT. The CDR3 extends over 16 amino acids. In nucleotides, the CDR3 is TGTGCCAGCAGTGATATACAGGGTAGGATGAACACTGAAGCTTTCTTT. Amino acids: CASSDIQGRMNTEAFF.

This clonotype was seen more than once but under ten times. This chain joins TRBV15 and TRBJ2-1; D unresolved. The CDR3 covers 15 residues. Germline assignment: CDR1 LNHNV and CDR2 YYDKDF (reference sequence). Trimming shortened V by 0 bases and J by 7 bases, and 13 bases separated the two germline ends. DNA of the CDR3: TGTGCCACCAGCAGAGAGGCGGCAGGATCAAATGAGCAGTTCTTC. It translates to CATSREAAGSNEQFF.

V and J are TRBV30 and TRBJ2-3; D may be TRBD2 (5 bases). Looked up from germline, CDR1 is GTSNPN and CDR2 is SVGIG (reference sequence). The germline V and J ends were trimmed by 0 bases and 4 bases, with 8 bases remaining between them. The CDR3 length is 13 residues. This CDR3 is CAWSVLVADTQYF. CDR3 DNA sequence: TGTGCCTGGAGTGTACTAGTTGCAGATACGCAGTATTTT.

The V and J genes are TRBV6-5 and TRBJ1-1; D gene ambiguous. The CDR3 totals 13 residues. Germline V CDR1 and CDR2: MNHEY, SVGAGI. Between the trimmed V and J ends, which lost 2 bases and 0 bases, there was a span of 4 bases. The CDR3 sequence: CASSYQVNTEAFF. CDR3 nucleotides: TGTGCCAGCAGTTACCAGGTGAACACTGAAGCTTTCTTT.

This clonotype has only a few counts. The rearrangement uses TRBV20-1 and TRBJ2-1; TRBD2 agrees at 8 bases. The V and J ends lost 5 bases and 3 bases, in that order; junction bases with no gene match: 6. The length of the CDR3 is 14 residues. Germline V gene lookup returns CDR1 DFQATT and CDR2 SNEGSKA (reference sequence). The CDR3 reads CSALSGNLYNEQFF. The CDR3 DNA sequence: TGCAGTGCTCTTAGCGGGAATCTCTACAATGAGCAGTTCTTC.

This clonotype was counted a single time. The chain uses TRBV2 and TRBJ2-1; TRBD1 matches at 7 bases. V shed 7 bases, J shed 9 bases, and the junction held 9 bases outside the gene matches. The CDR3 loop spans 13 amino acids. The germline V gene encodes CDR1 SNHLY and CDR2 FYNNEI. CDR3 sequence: CASTDRVRSEQFF. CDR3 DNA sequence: TGTGCCAGCACTGACAGGGTGAGGAGTGAGCAGTTCTTC.

The CDR3 region is CASSLQPQAVNYGYTF. The CDR3 DNA reads as TGTGCCAGCAGCCTTCAACCTCAGGCAGTTAACTATGGCTACACCTTC. The chain recombines TRBV9 with TRBJ1-2; D is unclear. The CDR3 is 16 residues long. V was pared by 4 bases and J by 1 base, with 17 bases between. Germline CDR1 is SGDLS and CDR2 is YYNGEE.

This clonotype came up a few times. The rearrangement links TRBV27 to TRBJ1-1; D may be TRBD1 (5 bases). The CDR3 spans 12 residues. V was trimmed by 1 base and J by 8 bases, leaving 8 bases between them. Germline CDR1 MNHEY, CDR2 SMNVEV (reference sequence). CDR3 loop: CASSLYGGEAFF. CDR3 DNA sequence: TGTGCCAGCAGTTTATACGGGGGGGAAGCTTTCTTT.

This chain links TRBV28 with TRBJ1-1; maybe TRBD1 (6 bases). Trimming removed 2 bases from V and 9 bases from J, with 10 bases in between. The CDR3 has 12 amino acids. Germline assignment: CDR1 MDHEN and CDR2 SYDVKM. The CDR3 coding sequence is TGTGCCAGCAGTTTAAGGGGGACCCAAGCTTTCTTT. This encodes CASSLRGTQAFF.